This passage covers 17 T cell receptor beta chains from one sample sequenced in a study of T cells expressing NK-cell markers (dated by TCRdb to the early 2020s). Libraries were made using 5' RACE. Data came from an Illumina HiSeq 2000. The reads went through TCRdb reprocessing, and each CDR3 protein sequence gets one entry with no DNA. The data table for this sample lists some 410,000 distinct CDR3 sequences. Roughly 8% of the sample is in the top ten clones. The material sequenced was blood T cells: a sorted CD56 or NKG2C T cell subset, CD4+ or CD8+ T cells, or bulk PBMC T cells (not recorded which). Source of these receptors: a woman between 18 and 69 years old in good health.

The rearrangement uses TRBV6-5 and TRBJ2-2; TCRdb's D gene call, TRBD1, goes unchecked for lack of DNA. This CDR3 has 13 amino acids. Looked up from germline, CDR1 is MNHEY and CDR2 is SVGAGI. CDR3 loop: CASSYGGIVELFF.

The gene calls are TRBV18 and TRBJ2-5; TCRdb lists TRBD1, though no DNA is available to test this call. The CDR3 runs to 13 residues. Germline CDR1 and CDR2: KGHSH and LQKENI. CDR3: CASSRTAQETQYF.

The J gene is TRBJ2-2, the V gene TRBV10-3. This CDR3 is built from 14 residues. Germline CDR1 reads ENHRY; CDR2 reads SYGVKD. CDR3 region: CAISVNTQTGELFF.

The chain couples TRBV24-1 to TRBJ2-2; TCRdb's D call of TRBD1 is untestable without DNA. The CDR3 extends over 16 amino acids. Germline CDR1 reads KGHDR; CDR2 reads SFDVKD. This CDR3 is CATSDSRGKGTGELFF.

The chain carries TRBV19 and TRBJ1-5. The CDR3 is 13 residues long. Germline V gene data show CDR1 as LNHDA and CDR2 as SQIVND (reference sequence). The CDR3 is CASSIGPNQPQHF.

The chain is built from TRBV12-3 or TRBV12-4 and TRBJ1-3; TCRdb gives TRBD1 as the D gene, but with no DNA this cannot be confirmed. This CDR3 is built from 14 residues. CDR3 loop: CASTAGAPGNTIYF.

The rearrangement joins TRBV29-1 to TRBJ1-1. This CDR3 is 12 amino acids long. Germline V gene sequence: CDR1 SQVTM, CDR2 ANQGSEA. The chain's CDR3 is CSVVEENTEAFF.

V is TRBV29-1 and J is TRBJ2-6; the D call of TRBD1 rests on TCRdb alone, since no DNA is present to check it. This CDR3 spans 14 amino acids. Germline loops: CDR1 SQVTM, CDR2 ANQGSEA. This CDR3 reads CSVTGGRGANVLTF.

The chain recombines TRBV5-5 with TRBJ2-7. The CDR3 length is 15 residues. The germline V gene has CDR1 SGHKS and CDR2 YYEKEE (reference sequence). This CDR3 is CASSLAIHSAYEQYF.

V usage is TRBV11-2 and J usage is TRBJ2-1. The CDR3 contains 15 residues. Germline V gene sequence: CDR1 SGHAT, CDR2 FQNNGV. CDR3 residues: CASSLGSALNNEQFF.

This chain joins TRBV18 and TRBJ2-1; the TCRdb call, TRBD2, lacks DNA for checking. Germline CDR1 and CDR2: KGHSH and LQKENI. This CDR3 has 17 residues. The CDR3 spells CASSPGLAPGYEDEQFF.

The chain carries TRBV19 and TRBJ2-1; TCRdb picks TRBD2, but there is no DNA to check that call. CDR3 length equals 13 residues. Germline values: CDR1 LNHDA, CDR2 SQIVND (reference sequence). CDR3 region: CASKSGIYNEQFF.

This rearrangement joins TRBV7-8 to TRBJ2-7; without DNA, the TCRdb call of TRBD1 cannot be checked. The CDR3 loop spans 16 amino acids. Germline loops: CDR1 SGHVS, CDR2 FQNEAQ. The CDR3 sequence is CASSLLTGTETYEQYF.

The chain employs TRBV6-1 and TRBJ1-1. Germline V gene sequence: CDR1 MNHNS, CDR2 SASEGT. This CDR3 is built from 13 residues. This CDR3 is CASTQTTNTEAFF.

The rearrangement links TRBV12-3 or TRBV12-4 to TRBJ2-3; checking the TCRdb D call of TRBD1 is not possible without DNA. The CDR3 covers 15 residues. CDR3 sequence: CVSRGRTGGMDTQYF.

The J gene is TRBJ2-7, the V gene TRBV28; the TCRdb D gene call, TRBD2, has no DNA to confirm it. The CDR3 runs 15 residues. Germline V lookup: CDR1 MDHEN, CDR2 SYDVKM. This chain's CDR3 is CASSFSGRNSYEQYF.

The rearrangement joins TRBV6-2 or TRBV6-3 to TRBJ2-2; absent DNA, TCRdb's TRBD2 call cannot be checked. The CDR3 loop spans 15 amino acids. Germline V CDR1 and CDR2: MNHEY, SVGEGT. The CDR3 protein is CASSRTTSNTGELFF.